These T cell receptor beta chains were read from a single sample in a study of shared clonotypes between healthy human individuals. Using immunoSEQ multiplex PCR, the repertoire was profiled, and TCRdb retains in-frame clones only, with some absent. This sample carries approximately 1,000,000 clones, around three quarters of them seen once, and the ten largest clones take approximately 0.5%. The source material was memory CD4+ T cells from PBMCs. The receptor source for this set is a man between 18 and 35 years old in good health. Some clones in this sample may be carry-over from other donors' samples. Both conserved end residues are part of each CDR3. The order of the fields is J gene, V gene, D gene, clone size, CDR3 protein, CDR3 DNA. The D gene is left open where the match is weak. Rows give clone size only sometimes, using once, few, many, or a class for an expanded clone.

TRBJ1-2	TRBV5-4	NA	NA	CASSSVTDGAIGGYTF	TGTGCCAGCAGCTCCGTGACGGACGGGGCCATTGGTGGCTACACCTTC
TRBJ2-1	TRBV7-9	NA	few	CASSLADSNEQFF	TGTGCCAGCAGCTTAGCGGACAGTAATGAGCAGTTCTTC
TRBJ1-1	TRBV5-1	NA	many	CASSRDTELATEAFF	TGCGCCAGCAGCCGAGATACAGAACTGGCCACTGAAGCTTTCTTT
TRBJ1-2	TRBV7-8	TRBD1	once	CASSFNRGNYGYTF	TGTGCCAGCAGCTTTAACAGGGGTAACTATGGCTACACCTTC
TRBJ1-1	TRBV5-1	TRBD1	NA	CASSIGDRDDEAFF	TGCGCCAGCAGCATCGGGGACAGGGACGATGAAGCTTTCTTT
TRBJ2-1	TRBV5-1	NA	NA	CASSLGMNEQFF	TGCGCCAGCAGCTTGGGTATGAATGAGCAGTTCTTC
TRBJ2-5	TRBV7-4	NA	once	CASDQGLYQETQYF	TGTGCCAGTGACCAGGGCCTGTACCAAGAGACCCAGTACTTC
TRBJ1-1	TRBV20-1	NA	many	CSAPPGLF	TGCAGTGCTCCTCCTGGGCTTTTT
TRBJ1-5	TRBV6-5	TRBD1	NA	CASRGTAGNQPQHF	TGTGCCAGCAGGGGGACAGCGGGCAATCAGCCCCAGCATTTT
TRBJ2-1	TRBV6-1	NA	many	CASSGGYNEQFF	TGTGCCAGCAGTGGAGGATACAATGAGCAGTTCTTC
TRBJ2-3	TRBV5-6	TRBD2	NA	CASSLVVGGPTADTQYF	TGTGCCAGCAGCTTGGTGGTGGGAGGGCCTACAGCAGATACGCAGTATTTT
TRBJ2-2	TRBV10-3	TRBD1	NA	CATETDRANTGELFF	TGTGCCACCGAGACCGACAGGGCGAACACCGGGGAGCTGTTTTTT
TRBJ1-3	TRBV11-2	NA	NA	CASSLGIPSGNTIYF	TGTGCCAGCAGCTTAGGCATCCCCTCTGGAAACACCATATATTTT
TRBJ1-1	TRBV11-1	NA	NA	CASSLDRWGREATEAFF	TGTGCCAGCAGCCTCGACAGATGGGGACGGGAGGCCACTGAAGCTTTCTTT
TRBJ1-4	TRBV25-1	TRBD1	NA	CASPTGGHEKLFF	TGTGCCAGCCCTACAGGGGGCCATGAAAAACTGTTTTTT
TRBJ1-2	TRBV2	NA	NA	CASSDVLHNNYGYTF	TGTGCCAGCAGTGATGTCCTGCACAACAACTATGGCTACACCTTC
TRBJ1-4	TRBV28	NA	NA	CASSFPTGSTNEKLFF	TGTGCCAGCAGTTTCCCAACAGGATCAACTAATGAAAAACTGTTTTTT
TRBJ2-1	TRBV11-2	TRBD2	NA	CASSGLAGVVNEQFF	TGTGCCAGCAGCGGGCTAGCGGGAGTTGTCAATGAGCAGTTCTTC
TRBJ2-3	TRBV12-1	NA	once	CASSRDPATDTQYF	TGTGCCAGCTCTCGCGACCCAGCCACAGATACGCAGTATTTT
TRBJ2-1	TRBV7-9	NA	NA	CASSPQFF	TGTGCCAGCAGTCCCCAGTTCTTC
TRBJ1-2	TRBV27	NA	NA	CASSLRDVGGYTF	TGTGCCAGCAGTTTAAGGGACGTAGGAGGCTACACCTTC
TRBJ2-1	TRBV27	NA	NA	CASSLSPTLGNEQFF	TGTGCCAGCAGTTTATCGCCGACCTTGGGCAATGAGCAGTTCTTC
TRBJ2-2	TRBV27	NA	few	CASRTRAGGDTGELFF	TGTGCCAGCAGAACAAGGGCGGGCGGTGACACCGGGGAGCTGTTTTTT
TRBJ1-1	TRBV2	TRBD1	NA	CASSEIGTGTVTEAFF	TGTGCCAGCAGTGAAATTGGGACAGGGACTGTAACTGAAGCTTTCTTT
TRBJ2-7	TRBV7-2	TRBD2	NA	CASSLVSGGSYEQYF	TGTGCCAGCAGCTTAGTGTCGGGAGGGAGCTACGAGCAGTACTTC
TRBJ2-1	TRBV7-8	NA	NA	CASSLGAGPVEQFF	TGTGCCAGCAGCTTAGGGGCCGGGCCGGTCGAGCAGTTCTTC
TRBJ1-2	TRBV4-3	NA	NA	CASSQVQGTGYTF	TGCGCCAGCAGCCAAGTGCAAGGGACAGGCTACACCTTC
TRBJ2-1	TRBV7-8	NA	NA	CASSLVTSWQGEQFF	TGTGCCAGCAGCTTAGTGACCTCATGGCAGGGTGAGCAGTTCTTC
TRBJ2-2	TRBV4-3	NA	NA	CASSQTAGANTGELFF	TGCGCCAGCAGCCAAACAGCGGGCGCTAACACCGGGGAGCTGTTTTTT
TRBJ2-3	TRBV28	NA	NA	CASSFKQGTDTQYF	TGTGCCAGCAGTTTTAAACAGGGCACAGATACGCAGTATTTT
TRBJ2-2	TRBV5-1	NA	NA	CASSLGTSNTGELFF	TGCGCCAGCAGCCTCGGGACTTCGAACACCGGGGAGCTGTTTTTT
TRBJ1-2	TRBV28	NA	NA	CASTLSGGVEYGYTF	TGTGCCAGCACCCTATCCGGGGGAGTCGAGTATGGCTACACCTTC
TRBJ1-5	TRBV7-2	NA	NA	CASSPVMQQPQHF	TGTGCCAGCAGCCCCGTGATGCAGCAGCCCCAGCATTTT
TRBJ2-1	TRBV4-3	NA	NA	CASSQDLAEPYNEQFF	TGCGCCAGCAGCCAAGATCTGGCGGAACCATACAATGAGCAGTTCTTC
TRBJ2-1	TRBV5-1	NA	NA	CASSLDLNGQQFF	TGCGCCAGCAGCTTGGACCTCAACGGACAGCAGTTCTTC
TRBJ2-7	TRBV19	TRBD1	NA	CASKYGTGALEQYF	TGTGCCAGTAAATACGGGACAGGGGCTTTGGAGCAGTACTTC
TRBJ2-1	TRBV28	NA	NA	CASCPGGSNEQFF	TGTGCCAGCTGCCCGGGGGGCTCAAATGAGCAGTTCTTC
TRBJ1-4	TRBV4-2	NA	NA	CASSQERFNEKLFF	TGTGCCAGCAGCCAAGAGAGGTTTAATGAAAAACTGTTTTTT
TRBJ2-1	TRBV29-1	NA	NA	CSVDRDKSSYNEQFF	TGCAGCGTTGATCGGGACAAGAGCTCCTACAATGAGCAGTTCTTC
TRBJ2-3	TRBV7-9	NA	NA	CASSLVGADTQYF	TGTGCCAGCAGCTTAGTCGGAGCGGATACGCAGTATTTT
TRBJ2-7	TRBV5-4	NA	NA	CASSGGVGAGEQYF	TGTGCCAGCAGCGGAGGAGTAGGGGCGGGCGAGCAGTACTTC
TRBJ2-3	TRBV30	TRBD1	NA	CAWSSTGAGTTQYF	TGTGCCTGGAGTTCGACAGGGGCTGGCACAACGCAGTATTTT
TRBJ2-2	TRBV7-2	NA	NA	CASSFETNTGELFF	TGTGCCAGCAGCTTTGAAACGAACACCGGGGAGCTGTTTTTT
TRBJ1-2	TRBV4-3	NA	NA	CASSQEPGRDYGYTF	TGCGCCAGCAGCCAGGAGCCGGGACGGGACTATGGCTACACCTTC
TRBJ1-4	TRBV5-1	TRBD1	NA	CASSLTGTGSEKLFF	TGCGCCAGCAGCTTAACCGGGACAGGGAGCGAAAAACTGTTTTTT
TRBJ2-3	TRBV14	TRBD2	NA	CASSPLAGGPADTQYF	TGTGCCAGCAGTCCCCTAGCGGGAGGGCCGGCAGATACGCAGTATTTT